These T cell receptor beta chains were read from a single sample in a study of neurological immune-mediated disorders. TCRdb recomputed calls from the 5' RACE reads with MiXCR, one row per CDR3 protein. The sample holds some 56,000 distinct CDR3 sequences, more than 3.5% seen once. Sequencing was carried out using PBMCs. The receptors originated from a man aged 55 to 70 with multiple sclerosis. CDR3s include the opening cysteine and the closing phenylalanine or tryptophan. Fields, in order: clone size, J gene, D gene, V gene, CDR3 DNA, CDR3 protein. The D gene is left open where the match is weak. Size is omitted from some rows. Given values are once, few, many or a class for expanded clones.

many TRBJ1-2 - TRBV28 TGTGCCAGCATCCCTTGGGGGGGGCCCCTATATGGCTACACCTTC CASIPWGGPLYGYTF
many TRBJ1-3 - TRBV7-6 TGTGCCAGCAGCCGCACGGCTGGAAACACCATATATTTT CASSRTAGNTIYF
many TRBJ1-3 - TRBV19 TGTGCCAGTAGTATAGACTTCTCTGGAAACACCATATATTTT CASSIDFSGNTIYF
many TRBJ1-1 - TRBV5-1 TGCGCCAGCAGCTTATCTACAGAAATGAACACTGAAGCTTTCTTT CASSLSTEMNTEAFF
many TRBJ1-1 - TRBV5-1 TGCGCCAGCAGCTTGGTCGGATATCCCGACGAAGCTTTCTTT CASSLVGYPDEAFF
many TRBJ1-2 - TRBV6-1 TGTGCCAGCAGTGAAGTACCCCCCCAGTATGGCTACACCTTC CASSEVPPQYGYTF
many TRBJ2-1 - TRBV6-1 TGTGCCAGCAGGCGGGCGATCTCGATCAATGAGCAGTTCTTC CASRRAISINEQFF
many TRBJ1-2 TRBD1 TRBV7-2 TGTGCCAGCAGCTTTCCCCCGGGACAGGGGTATGGCTACACCTTC CASSFPPGQGYGYTF
- TRBJ1-5 - TRBV20-1 TGCAGTGCTGAGGGACGGTACAATCAGCCCCAGCATTTT CSAEGRYNQPQHF
many TRBJ1-2 - TRBV6-5 TGTGCCAGCAGTTACTCGGTCGGAACTAACTATGGCTACACCTTC CASSYSVGTNYGYTF
many TRBJ1-2 - TRBV10-3 TGTGCCATCAGAGGACAGCAGTCGTACACCTTC CAIRGQQSYTF
many TRBJ2-1 - TRBV7-9 TGTGCCAGCAGCGCGAGGGGCGGACTTAATGAGCAGTTCTTC CASSARGGLNEQFF
- TRBJ1-6 - TRBV4-2 TGTGCCAGCAGCCAAGATTCCAACAATAATTCACCCCTCCACTTT CASSQDSNNNSPLHF
many TRBJ1-5 - TRBV29-1 TGCAGCGTTCAAATACTCGCAGGCCGCGGGCAGCCCCAGCATTTT CSVQILAGRGQPQHF
many TRBJ2-1 - TRBV20-1 TGCAGTGCGGTAGGGGGGGATTACAATGAGCAGTTCTTC CSAVGGDYNEQFF
many TRBJ2-3 TRBD2 TRBV5-1 TGCGCCAGCAGCTTGAACGCGCTAGCGGGATTCACAGATACGCAGTATTTT CASSLNALAGFTDTQYF
few TRBJ2-2 - TRBV30 TGTGCCTGGAGTCTAGGGGGTCTAAACACCGGGGAGCTGTTTTTT CAWSLGGLNTGELFF
many TRBJ2-5 - TRBV6-6 TGTGCCAGCAGCGAGGGGGGGGGAAGGACCCAGTACTTC CASSEGGGRTQYF
many TRBJ1-4 - TRBV5-5 TGTGCCAGCAGCTTGGGCATAATGGCAACTAATGAAAAACTGTTTTTT CASSLGIMATNEKLFF
- TRBJ2-3 TRBD2 TRBV20-1 TGCAGTGCAGGGGCCGGGACTAGCGGAGCAGATACGCAGTATTTT CSAGAGTSGADTQYF
many TRBJ2-7 TRBD2 TRBV25-1 TGTGCCAGCAGTGAAGGAACTAGCGGGAGTTACGAGCAGTACTTC CASSEGTSGSYEQYF
many TRBJ2-1 - TRBV6-5 TGTGCCACCAGTAGCGATATCCGGTACAATGAGCAGTTCTTC CATSSDIRYNEQFF
many TRBJ2-6 TRBD1 TRBV12-3/TRBV12-4 TGTGCCAGCAGTTTGGGACAGGGGAACGTCCTGACTTTC CASSLGQGNVLTF
many TRBJ2-7 - TRBV5-1 TGCGCCAGCAGCGCGGGGCTAACCTACGAGCAGTACTTC CASSAGLTYEQYF
many TRBJ2-7 - TRBV27 TGTGCCAGCAGTGTGAGACGGTCGACCTACGAGCAGTACTTC CASSVRRSTYEQYF
many TRBJ2-1 - TRBV29-1 TGCAGCGTTGCCCGACAGGTCCAACACCAATTTTACAATGAGCAGTTCTTC CSVARQVQHQFYNEQFF
many TRBJ1-2 - TRBV12-3/TRBV12-4 TGTGCCAGCAGTTTAGGACAGCTCTATGGCTACACCTTC CASSLGQLYGYTF
- TRBJ2-2 TRBD2 TRBV5-6 TGTGCCAGCGGACTAAGGACTAGCGTGTCCGGGGAGCTGTTTTTT CASGLRTSVSGELFF
many TRBJ2-4 TRBD2 TRBV7-6 TGTGCCAGCAGCCCTCTCGTAGGACTAGCGGTAGCCAAAAACATTCAGTACTTC CASSPLVGLAVAKNIQYF
many TRBJ1-5 - TRBV7-9 TGTGCCAGCAGCCGATGGGAACAGCCCCAGCATTTT CASSRWEQPQHF
many TRBJ2-1 TRBD2 TRBV30 TGTGCCCGTAGCGGGAGGGCCGGGGGGGAGCAGTTCTTC CARSGRAGGEQFF
medium-sized TRBJ1-1 TRBD1 TRBV12-3/TRBV12-4 TGTGCCAGCAGTATAACAGGGGGCAGGGGCGCTGAAGCTTTCTTT CASSITGGRGAEAFF